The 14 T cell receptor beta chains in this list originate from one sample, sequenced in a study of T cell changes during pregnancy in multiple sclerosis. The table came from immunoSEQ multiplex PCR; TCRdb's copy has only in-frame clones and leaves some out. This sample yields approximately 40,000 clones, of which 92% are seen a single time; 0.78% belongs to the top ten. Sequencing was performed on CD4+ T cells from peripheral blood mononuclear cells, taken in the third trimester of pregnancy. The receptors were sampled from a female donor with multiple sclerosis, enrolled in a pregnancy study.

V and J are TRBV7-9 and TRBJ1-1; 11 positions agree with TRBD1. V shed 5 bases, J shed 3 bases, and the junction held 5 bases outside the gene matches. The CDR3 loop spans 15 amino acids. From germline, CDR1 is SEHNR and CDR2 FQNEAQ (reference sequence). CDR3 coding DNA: TGTGCCAGCAGCCCTGGACAGGGGGCGGACACTGAAGCTTTCTTT. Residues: CASSPGQGADTEAFF.

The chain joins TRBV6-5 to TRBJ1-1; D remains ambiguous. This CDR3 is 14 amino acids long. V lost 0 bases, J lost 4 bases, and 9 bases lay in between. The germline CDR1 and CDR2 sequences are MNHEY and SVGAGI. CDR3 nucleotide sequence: TGTGCCAGCAGTTACTCGTGGGCCGGCACTGAAGCTTTCTTT. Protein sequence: CASSYSWAGTEAFF.

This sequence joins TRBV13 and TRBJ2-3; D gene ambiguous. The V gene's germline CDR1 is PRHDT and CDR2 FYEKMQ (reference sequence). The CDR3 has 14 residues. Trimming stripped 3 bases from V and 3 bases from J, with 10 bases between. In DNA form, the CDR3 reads TGTGCCAGCAGCTTCTCGAGTAAGACAGATACGCAGTATTTT. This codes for CASSFSSKTDTQYF.

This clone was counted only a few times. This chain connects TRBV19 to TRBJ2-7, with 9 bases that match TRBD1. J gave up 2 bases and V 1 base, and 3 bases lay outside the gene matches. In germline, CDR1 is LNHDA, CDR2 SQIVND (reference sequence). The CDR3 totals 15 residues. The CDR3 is CASSIGQGVTYEQYF. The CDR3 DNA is TGTGCCAGTAGTATAGGACAGGGGGTGACCTACGAGCAGTACTTC.

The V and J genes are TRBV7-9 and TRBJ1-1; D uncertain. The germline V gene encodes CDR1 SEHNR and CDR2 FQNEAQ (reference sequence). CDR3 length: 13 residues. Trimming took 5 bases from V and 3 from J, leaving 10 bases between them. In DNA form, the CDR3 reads TGTGCCAGCAGCCAATCCGGGTACACTGAAGCTTTCTTT. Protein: CASSQSGYTEAFF.

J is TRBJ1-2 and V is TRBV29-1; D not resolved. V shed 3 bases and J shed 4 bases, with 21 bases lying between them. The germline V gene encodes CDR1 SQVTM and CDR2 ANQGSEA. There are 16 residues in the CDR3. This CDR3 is CSVEAKGYYEGYGYTF. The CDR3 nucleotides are TGCAGCGTTGAGGCGAAGGGATACTACGAGGGCTATGGCTACACCTTC.

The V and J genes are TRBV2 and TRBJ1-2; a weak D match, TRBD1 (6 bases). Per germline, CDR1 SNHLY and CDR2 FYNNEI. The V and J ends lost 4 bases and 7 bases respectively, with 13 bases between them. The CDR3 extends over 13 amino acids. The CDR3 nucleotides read TGTGCCAGCAGTGTTAGGGGGTTAAGTGGCTACACCTTC. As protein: CASSVRGLSGYTF.

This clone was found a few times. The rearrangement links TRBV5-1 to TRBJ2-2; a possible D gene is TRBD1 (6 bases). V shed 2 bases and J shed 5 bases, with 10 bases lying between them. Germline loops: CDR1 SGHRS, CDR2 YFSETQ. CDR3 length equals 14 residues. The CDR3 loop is CASSFEGVTGELFF. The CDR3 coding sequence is TGCGCCAGCAGCTTCGAGGGGGTAACCGGGGAGCTGTTTTTT.

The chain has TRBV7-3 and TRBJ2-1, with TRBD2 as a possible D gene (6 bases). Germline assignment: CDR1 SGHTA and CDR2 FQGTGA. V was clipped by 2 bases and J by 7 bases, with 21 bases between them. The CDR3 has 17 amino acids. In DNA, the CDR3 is TGTGCCAGCAGCTTAGAATCAGGGTTCGGGGGTAGGAATGAGCAGTTCTTC. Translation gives CASSLESGFGGRNEQFF.

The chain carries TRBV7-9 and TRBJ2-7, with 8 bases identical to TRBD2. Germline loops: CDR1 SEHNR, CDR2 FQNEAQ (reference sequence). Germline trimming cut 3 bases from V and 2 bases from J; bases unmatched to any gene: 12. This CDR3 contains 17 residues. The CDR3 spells CASSFRRGGSAAYEQYF. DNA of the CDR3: TGTGCCAGCAGCTTCCGCCGGGGGGGCTCCGCCGCCTACGAGCAGTACTTC.

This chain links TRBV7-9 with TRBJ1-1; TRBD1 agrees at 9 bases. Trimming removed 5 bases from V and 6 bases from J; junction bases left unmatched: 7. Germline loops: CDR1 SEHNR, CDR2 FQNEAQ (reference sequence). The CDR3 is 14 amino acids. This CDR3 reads CASSPWTGEAEAFF. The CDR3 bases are TGTGCCAGCAGCCCCTGGACAGGGGAGGCTGAAGCTTTCTTT. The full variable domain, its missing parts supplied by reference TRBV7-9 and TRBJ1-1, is DTGVSQNPRHKITKRGQNVTFRCDPISEHNRLYWYRQTLGQGPEFLTYFQNEAQLEKSRLLSDRFSAERPKGSFSTLEIQRTEQGDSAMYLCASSPWTGEAEAFFGQGTRLTVV.

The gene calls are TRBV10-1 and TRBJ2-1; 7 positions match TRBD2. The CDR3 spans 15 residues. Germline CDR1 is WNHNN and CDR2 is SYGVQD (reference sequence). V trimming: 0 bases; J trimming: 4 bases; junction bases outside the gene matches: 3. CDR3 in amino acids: CASSESASGYNEQFF. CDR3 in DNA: TGCGCCAGCAGTGAGTCGGCTAGCGGTTACAATGAGCAGTTCTTC.

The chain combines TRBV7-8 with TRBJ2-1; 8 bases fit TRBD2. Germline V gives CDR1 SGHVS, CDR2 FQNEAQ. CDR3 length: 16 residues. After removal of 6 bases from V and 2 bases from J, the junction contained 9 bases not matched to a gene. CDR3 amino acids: CASRRKLAAPYNEQFF. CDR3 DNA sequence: TGTGCCAGCAGGCGAAAACTAGCGGCCCCCTACAATGAGCAGTTCTTC.

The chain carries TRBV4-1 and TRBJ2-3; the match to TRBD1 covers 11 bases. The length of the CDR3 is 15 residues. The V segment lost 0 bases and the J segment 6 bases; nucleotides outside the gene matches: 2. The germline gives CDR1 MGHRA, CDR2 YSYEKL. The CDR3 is CASSQDGDRGDTQYF. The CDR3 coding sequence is TGCGCCAGCAGCCAAGACGGGGACAGGGGGGATACGCAGTATTTT.